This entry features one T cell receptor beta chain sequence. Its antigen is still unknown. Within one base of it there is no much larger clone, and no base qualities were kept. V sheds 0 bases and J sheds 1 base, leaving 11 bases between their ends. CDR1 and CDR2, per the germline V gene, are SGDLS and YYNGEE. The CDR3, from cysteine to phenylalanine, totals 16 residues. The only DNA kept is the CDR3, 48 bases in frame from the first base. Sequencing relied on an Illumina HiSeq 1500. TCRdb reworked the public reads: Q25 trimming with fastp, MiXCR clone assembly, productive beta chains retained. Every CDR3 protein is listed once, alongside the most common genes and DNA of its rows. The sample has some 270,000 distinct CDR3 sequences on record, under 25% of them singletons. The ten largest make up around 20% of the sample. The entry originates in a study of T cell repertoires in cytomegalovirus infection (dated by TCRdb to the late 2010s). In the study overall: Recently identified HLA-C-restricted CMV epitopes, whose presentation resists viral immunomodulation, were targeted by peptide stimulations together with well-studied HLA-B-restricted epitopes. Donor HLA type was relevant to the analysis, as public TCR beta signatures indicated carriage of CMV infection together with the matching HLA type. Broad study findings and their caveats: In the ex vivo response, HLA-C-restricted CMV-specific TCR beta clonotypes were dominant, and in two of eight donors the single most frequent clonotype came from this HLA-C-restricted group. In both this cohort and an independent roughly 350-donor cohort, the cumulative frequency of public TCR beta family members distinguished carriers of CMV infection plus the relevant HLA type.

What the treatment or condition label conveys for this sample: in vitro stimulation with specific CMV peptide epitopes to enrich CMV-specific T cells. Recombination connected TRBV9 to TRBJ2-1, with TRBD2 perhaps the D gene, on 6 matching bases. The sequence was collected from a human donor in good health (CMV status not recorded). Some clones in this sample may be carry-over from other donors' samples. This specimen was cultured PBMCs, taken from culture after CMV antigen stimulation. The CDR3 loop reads CASSVVGEVSYNEQFF. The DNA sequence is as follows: TGTGCCAGCAGCGTAGTAGGGGAGGTATCCTACAATGAGCAGTTCTTC.